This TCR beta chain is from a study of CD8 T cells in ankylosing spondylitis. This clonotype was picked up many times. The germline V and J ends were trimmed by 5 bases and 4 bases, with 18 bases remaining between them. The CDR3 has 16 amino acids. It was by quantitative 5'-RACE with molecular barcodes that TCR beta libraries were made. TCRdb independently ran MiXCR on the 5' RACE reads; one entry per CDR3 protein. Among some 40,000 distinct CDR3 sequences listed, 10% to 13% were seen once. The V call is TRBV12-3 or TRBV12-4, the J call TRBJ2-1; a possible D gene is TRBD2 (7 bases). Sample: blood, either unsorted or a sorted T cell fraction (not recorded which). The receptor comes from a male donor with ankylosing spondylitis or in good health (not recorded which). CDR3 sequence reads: CASSLPGGGPYNEQFF. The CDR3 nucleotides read TGTGCCAGCAGTCTCCCCGGCGGGGGCCCTTACAATGAGCAGTTCTTC.